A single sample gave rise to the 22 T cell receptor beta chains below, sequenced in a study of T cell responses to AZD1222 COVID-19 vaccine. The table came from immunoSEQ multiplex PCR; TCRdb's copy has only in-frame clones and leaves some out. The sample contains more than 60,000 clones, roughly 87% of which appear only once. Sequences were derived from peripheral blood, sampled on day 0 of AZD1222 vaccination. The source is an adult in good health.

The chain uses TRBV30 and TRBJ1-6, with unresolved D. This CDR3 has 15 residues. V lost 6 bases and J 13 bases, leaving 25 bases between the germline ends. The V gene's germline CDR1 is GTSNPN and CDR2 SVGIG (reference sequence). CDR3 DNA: TGTGCCTGCCACCTCGGGCCCAATGAGATGAGGCCCCTCCACTTT. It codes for CACHLGPNEMRPLHF.

CDR3 sequence (DNA): TGTGCCAGCAGCGTGGGACAGAGCTCCTACAATGAGCAGTTCTTC. It is translated as CASSVGQSSYNEQFF. The V gene is TRBV9, the J gene TRBJ2-1; 7 bases match TRBD1. The CDR3 is made up of 15 amino acids. Germline assignment: CDR1 SGDLS and CDR2 YYNGEE. V gave up 2 bases and J gave up 0 bases; unmatched junction bases: 2.

The CDR3 here is CASSYWTGGEETQYF. CDR3 DNA: TGTGCCAGCAGCTACTGGACAGGGGGCGAAGAGACCCAGTACTTC. The chain combines TRBV11-3 with TRBJ2-5; TRBD1 aligns across 11 bases. CDR1 and CDR2 (germline): SGHNT, YENEEA. V shed 4 bases and J 3 bases; nucleotides not matched to a gene: 4. The CDR3 loop spans 15 amino acids.

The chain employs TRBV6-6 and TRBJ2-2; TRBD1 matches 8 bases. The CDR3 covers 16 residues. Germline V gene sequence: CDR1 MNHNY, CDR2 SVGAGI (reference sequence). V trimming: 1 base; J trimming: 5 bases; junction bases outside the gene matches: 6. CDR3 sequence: CASSYLQGVGTGELFF. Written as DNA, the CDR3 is TGTGCCAGCAGTTACTTACAGGGGGTAGGAACCGGGGAGCTGTTTTTT.

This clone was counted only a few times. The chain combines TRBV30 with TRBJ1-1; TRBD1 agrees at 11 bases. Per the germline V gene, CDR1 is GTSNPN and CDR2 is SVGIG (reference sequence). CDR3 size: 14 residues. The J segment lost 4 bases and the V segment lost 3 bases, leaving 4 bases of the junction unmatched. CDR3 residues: CAWRRDRGATEAFF. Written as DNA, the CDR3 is TGTGCCTGGAGACGGGACAGGGGGGCCACTGAAGCTTTCTTT.

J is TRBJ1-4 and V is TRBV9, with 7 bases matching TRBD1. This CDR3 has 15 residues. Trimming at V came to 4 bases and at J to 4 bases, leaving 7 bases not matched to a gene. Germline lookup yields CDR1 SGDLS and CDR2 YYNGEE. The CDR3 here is CASSTGTADNEKLFF. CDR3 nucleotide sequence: TGTGCCAGCAGCACCGGGACAGCCGATAATGAAAAACTGTTTTTT.

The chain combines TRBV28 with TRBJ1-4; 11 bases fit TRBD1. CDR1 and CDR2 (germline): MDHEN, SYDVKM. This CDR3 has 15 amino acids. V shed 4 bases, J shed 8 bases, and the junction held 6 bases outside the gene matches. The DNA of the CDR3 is TGTGCCAGCAGTTCCCCCGGGACAGGGGGAGAAAAACTGTTTTTT. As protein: CASSSPGTGGEKLFF.

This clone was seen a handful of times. In DNA, the CDR3 is TGTGCCAGCAGCCCAGATAGCGGAGAGGGGCTGTTTTTT. It encodes CASSPDSGEGLFF. V gene TRBV3-1 (or the pseudogene TRBV3-2) combines with J gene TRBJ2-2, with D possibly matching TRBD2 (6 bases). CDR1 and CDR2 (germline): LGHDT, YNNKEL (reference sequence). The ends were cut back, 4 bases at V and 13 bases at J, with 16 bases in the middle. The CDR3 covers 13 residues.

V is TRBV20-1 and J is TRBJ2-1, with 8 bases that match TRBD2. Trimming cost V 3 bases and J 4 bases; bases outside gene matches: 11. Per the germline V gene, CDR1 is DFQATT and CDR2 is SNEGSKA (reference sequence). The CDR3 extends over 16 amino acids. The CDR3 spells CSASPQGLELYNEQFF. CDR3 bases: TGCAGTGCTAGTCCGCAGGGACTAGAATTGTACAATGAGCAGTTCTTC.

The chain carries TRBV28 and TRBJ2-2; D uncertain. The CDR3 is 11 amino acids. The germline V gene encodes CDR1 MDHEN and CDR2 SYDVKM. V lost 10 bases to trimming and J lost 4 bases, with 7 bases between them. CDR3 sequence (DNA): TGTGCCACCCACCTCACCGGGGAGCTGTTTTTT. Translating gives CATHLTGELFF.

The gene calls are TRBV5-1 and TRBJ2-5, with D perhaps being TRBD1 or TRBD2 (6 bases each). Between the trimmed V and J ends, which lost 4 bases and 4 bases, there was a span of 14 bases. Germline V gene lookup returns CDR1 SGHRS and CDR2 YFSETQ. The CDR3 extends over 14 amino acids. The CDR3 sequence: CASSNGGGRETQYF. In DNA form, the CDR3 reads TGCGCCAGCAGCAACGGAGGGGGTAGAGAGACCCAGTACTTC.

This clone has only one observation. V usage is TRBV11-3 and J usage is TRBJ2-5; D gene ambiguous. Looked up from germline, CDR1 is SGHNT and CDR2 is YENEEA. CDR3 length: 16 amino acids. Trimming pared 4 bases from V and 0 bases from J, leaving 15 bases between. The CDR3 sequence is CASSSDEGVYQETQYF. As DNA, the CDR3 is TGTGCCAGCAGCTCAGACGAAGGTGTGTACCAAGAGACCCAGTACTTC.

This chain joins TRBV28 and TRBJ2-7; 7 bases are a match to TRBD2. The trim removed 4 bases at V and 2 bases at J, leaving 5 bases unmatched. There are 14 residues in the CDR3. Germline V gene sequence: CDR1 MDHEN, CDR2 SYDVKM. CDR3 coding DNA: TGTGCCAGCAGTTCAGCGGGGAGCACCTACGAGCAGTACTTC. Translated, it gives CASSSAGSTYEQYF.

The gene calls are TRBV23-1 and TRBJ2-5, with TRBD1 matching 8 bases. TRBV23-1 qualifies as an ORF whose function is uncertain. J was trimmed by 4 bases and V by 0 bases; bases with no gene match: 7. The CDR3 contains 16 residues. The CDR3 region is CASSQSPDRVLETQYF. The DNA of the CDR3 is TGCGCCAGCAGTCAATCCCCGGACAGGGTTTTAGAGACCCAGTACTTC.

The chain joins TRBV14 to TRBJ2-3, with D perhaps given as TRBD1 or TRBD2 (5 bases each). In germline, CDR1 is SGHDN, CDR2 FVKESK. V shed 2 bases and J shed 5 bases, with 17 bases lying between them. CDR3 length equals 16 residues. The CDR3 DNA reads TGTGCCAGCAGCCAAAGGGACGCGTACCGTGGAGATACGCAGTATTTT. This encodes CASSQRDAYRGDTQYF.

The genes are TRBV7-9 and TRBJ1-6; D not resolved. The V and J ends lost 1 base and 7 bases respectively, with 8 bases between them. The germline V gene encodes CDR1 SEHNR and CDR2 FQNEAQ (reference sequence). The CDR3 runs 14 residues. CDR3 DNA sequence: TGTGCCAGCAGCTTAGGGGAGGCGAATTCACCCCTCCACTTT. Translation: CASSLGEANSPLHF.

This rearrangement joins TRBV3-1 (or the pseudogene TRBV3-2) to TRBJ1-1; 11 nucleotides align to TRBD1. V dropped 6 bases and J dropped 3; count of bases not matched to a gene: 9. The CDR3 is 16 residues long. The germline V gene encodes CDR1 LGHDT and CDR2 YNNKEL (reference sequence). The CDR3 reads CASRLYPGQGDTEAFF. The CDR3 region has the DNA TGTGCCAGCAGACTTTATCCGGGACAGGGGGACACTGAAGCTTTCTTT.

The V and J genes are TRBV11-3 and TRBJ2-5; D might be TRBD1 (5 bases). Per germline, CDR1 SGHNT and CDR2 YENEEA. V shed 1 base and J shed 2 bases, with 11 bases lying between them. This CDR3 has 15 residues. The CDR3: CASSLVGRVQETQYF. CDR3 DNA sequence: TGTGCCAGCAGCTTAGTTGGCAGGGTTCAAGAGACCCAGTACTTC.

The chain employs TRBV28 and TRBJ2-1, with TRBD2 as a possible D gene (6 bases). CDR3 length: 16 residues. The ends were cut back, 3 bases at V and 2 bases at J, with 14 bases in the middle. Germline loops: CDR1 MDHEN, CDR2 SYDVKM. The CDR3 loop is CASSFDMGGAYNEQFF. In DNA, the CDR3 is TGTGCCAGCAGTTTTGATATGGGAGGCGCCTACAATGAGCAGTTCTTC.

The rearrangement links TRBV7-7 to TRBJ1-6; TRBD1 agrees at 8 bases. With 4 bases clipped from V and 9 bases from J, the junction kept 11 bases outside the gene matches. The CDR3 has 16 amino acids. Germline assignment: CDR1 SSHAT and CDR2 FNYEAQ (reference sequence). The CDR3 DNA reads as TGTGCCAGCAGCTCCGGACCGGGACAGGTAATTTCACCCCTCCACTTT. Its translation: CASSSGPGQVISPLHF.

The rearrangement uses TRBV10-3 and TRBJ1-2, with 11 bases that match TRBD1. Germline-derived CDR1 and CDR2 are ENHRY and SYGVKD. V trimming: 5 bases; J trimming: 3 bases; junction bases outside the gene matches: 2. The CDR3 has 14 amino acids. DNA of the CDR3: TGTGCCATCAGTCCGGGACAGGGGGACTATGGCTACACCTTC. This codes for CAISPGQGDYGYTF.

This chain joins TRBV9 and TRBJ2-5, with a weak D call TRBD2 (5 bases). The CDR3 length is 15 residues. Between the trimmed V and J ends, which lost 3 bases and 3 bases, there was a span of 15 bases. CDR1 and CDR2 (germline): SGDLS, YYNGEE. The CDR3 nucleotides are TGTGCCAGCAGCGCGCGACTCGGGGAGAAAGAGACCCAGTACTTC. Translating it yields CASSARLGEKETQYF. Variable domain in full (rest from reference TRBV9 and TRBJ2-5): DSGVTQTPKHLITATGQRVTLRCSPRSGDLSVYWYQQSLDQGLQFLIQYYNGEERAKGNILERFSAQQFPDLHSELNLSSLELGDSALYFCASSARLGEKETQYFGPGTRLLVL.